A single sample is the source of the 28 T cell receptor beta chains below, sequenced in a study of graft-versus-host responses after intestinal transplantation. Method: immunoSEQ multiplex PCR; TCRdb's copy keeps in-frame clones and lacks some. The table lists 90,000 to 150,000 clones, roughly 96% of them singletons. Their cognate antigens are unknown. The sequences come from unstimulated CD8+ T cells sorted from spleen or lymph node cells, collected before intestinal transplant. The receptor source for this set is a human donor who received an intestinal transplant.

V gene TRBV4-1 combines with J gene TRBJ2-3; 11 bases are a match to TRBD2. The CDR3 contains 16 residues. Germline lookup yields CDR1 MGHRA and CDR2 YSYEKL. Trimming took 3 bases from V and 3 from J; bases not matched to a gene: 5. CDR3 loop: CASSHFLAGGTDTQYF. DNA of the CDR3: TGCGCCAGCAGCCATTTTCTAGCGGGAGGAACAGATACGCAGTATTTT.

This clone was found once. The V call is TRBV18, the J call TRBJ2-7, with D possibly TRBD2 on 6 matching bases. The germline CDR1 and CDR2 sequences are KGHSH and LQKENI. Trimming stripped 5 bases from V and 2 bases from J, with 13 bases between. The CDR3 extends over 14 amino acids. The CDR3: CASSGGWDPYEQYF. CDR3 nucleotide sequence: TGTGCCAGCTCAGGGGGGTGGGACCCCTACGAGCAGTACTTC.

The V gene is TRBV28, the J gene TRBJ1-5; 7 bases agree with TRBD1. With 1 base clipped from V and 4 bases from J, the junction kept 1 base outside the gene matches. In germline, CDR1 is MDHEN, CDR2 SYDVKM. This CDR3 has 14 residues. CDR3 in amino acids: CASSLLGQNQPQHF. The CDR3 DNA follows: TGTGCCAGCAGTTTATTGGGACAGAATCAGCCCCAGCATTTT.

This chain uses TRBV19 with TRBJ2-5; D is perhaps TRBD1 (6 bases). The CDR3 extends over 16 amino acids. CDR1 is LNHDA, CDR2 SQIVND, per germline (reference sequence). The V end was cut by 3 bases, the J end by 1 base, with 15 bases between. The CDR3 here is CASSIRNRVGQETQYF. The CDR3 DNA sequence: TGTGCCAGTAGTATCCGGAACAGGGTCGGCCAAGAGACCCAGTACTTC.

The rearrangement joins TRBV27 to TRBJ2-7; D possibly corresponds to TRBD2 (5 bases). CDR3 length: 13 residues. Trimming cost V 3 bases and J 0 bases, with 6 bases left between them. Germline V lookup: CDR1 MNHEY, CDR2 SMNVEV (reference sequence). CDR3 region: CASSFEGSYEQYF. The CDR3 DNA sequence: TGTGCCAGCAGTTTCGAGGGCTCCTACGAGCAGTACTTC.

CDR3 DNA sequence: TGCAGCGTTGAGTTTGGACTAGCGGGAGTCAATGAGCAGTTCTTC. Translating gives CSVEFGLAGVNEQFF. The rearrangement joins TRBV29-1 to TRBJ2-1; 13 positions match TRBD2. The trim removed 3 bases at V and 6 bases at J, leaving 5 bases unmatched. This CDR3 is 15 amino acids long. Germline V gives CDR1 SQVTM, CDR2 ANQGSEA.

The J gene is TRBJ2-1, the V gene TRBV28, with 8 bases fitting TRBD2. V lost 9 bases, J lost 8 bases, and 12 bases stayed unmatched. Germline values: CDR1 MDHEN, CDR2 SYDVKM. This CDR3 spans 14 amino acids. Written as DNA, the CDR3 is TGTGCCAGTTCAGCAGCGGGAGTTCTCTATGAGCAGTTCTTC. Amino acids: CASSAAGVLYEQFF.

V is TRBV6-5 and J is TRBJ2-1; D gene unclear. The V end was cut by 1 base, the J end by 4 bases, with 5 bases between. Germline V gene lookup returns CDR1 MNHEY and CDR2 SVGAGI. The CDR3 covers 13 residues. The CDR3 coding sequence is TGTGCCAGCAGTTACTACGGTTACAATGAGCAGTTCTTC. Protein sequence: CASSYYGYNEQFF.

This chain connects TRBV9 to TRBJ2-3; the D is unclear. V gave up 0 bases and J gave up 2 bases, with 7 bases separating them. This CDR3 is 14 amino acids long. Germline values: CDR1 SGDLS, CDR2 YYNGEE. CDR3 in amino acids: CASSVDDDTDTQYF. CDR3 nucleotides: TGTGCCAGCAGCGTAGATGATGACACAGATACGCAGTATTTT.

This chain joins TRBV6-5 and TRBJ2-1, with 15 bases fitting TRBD2. The V segment lost 2 bases and the J segment 7 bases; nucleotides outside the gene matches: 0. Per germline, CDR1 MNHEY and CDR2 SVGAGI. The CDR3 spans 15 residues. The CDR3, as DNA: TGTGCCAGCAGTTACGGGACTAGCGGGAGGAATGAGCAGTTCTTC. Translation: CASSYGTSGRNEQFF.

The CDR3 spells CAWSATNTEAFF. The CDR3 DNA is TGTGCCTGGAGTGCGACGAACACTGAAGCTTTCTTT. The chain recombines TRBV30 with TRBJ1-1; D unresolved. V was trimmed by 1 base and J by 1 base, leaving 4 bases between them. In germline, CDR1 is GTSNPN, CDR2 SVGIG (reference sequence). The CDR3 spans 12 residues.

The genes are TRBV4-3 and TRBJ1-1, with TRBD1 as a possible D gene (5 bases). The CDR3 consists of 16 residues. Germline V CDR1 and CDR2: LGHNA, YSLEER. The V end lost 1 base, the J end lost 2 bases, and 14 bases lay between the germline ends. CDR3 nucleotide sequence: TGCGCCAGCAGCCAAGCTCTATGGGGGGACAACACTGAAGCTTTCTTT. Protein: CASSQALWGDNTEAFF.

The CDR3 spells CASSADREIGELFF. CDR3 bases: TGTGCCAGCAGTGCGGACAGGGAAATAGGGGAGCTGTTTTTT. This chain joins TRBV28 and TRBJ2-2; 8 nucleotides line up with TRBD1. The CDR3 consists of 14 residues. Germline V lookup: CDR1 MDHEN, CDR2 SYDVKM. The V segment lost 5 bases and the J segment 8 bases; nucleotides outside the gene matches: 7. The full variable domain, completed using reference TRBV28 and TRBJ2-2, is DVKVTQSSRYLVKRTGEKVFLECVQDMDHENMFWYRQDPGLGLRLIYFSYDVKMKEKGDIPEGYSVSREKKERFSLILESASTNQTSMYLCASSADREIGELFFGEGSRLTVL.

The chain recombines TRBV7-9 with TRBJ2-5; the D gene could be TRBD1 or TRBD2 (5 bases each). The CDR3 has 16 amino acids. The germline V gene encodes CDR1 SEHNR and CDR2 FQNEAQ (reference sequence). Between the trimmed V and J ends, which lost 5 bases and 5 bases, there was a span of 21 bases. CDR3 coding DNA: TGTGCCAGCAGCAGTATTAGGGACCTCGGGGAGGAGACCCAGTACTTC. It encodes CASSSIRDLGEETQYF.

The chain has TRBV7-3 and TRBJ2-7; 8 positions match TRBD1. The CDR3 runs 13 residues. Germline values: CDR1 SGHTA, CDR2 FQGTGA. The V and J ends lost 2 bases and 5 bases, in that order; junction bases with no gene match: 2. CDR3 DNA: TGTGCCAGCAGCTTAGACAGGGGAGACGAGCAGTACTTC. It codes for CASSLDRGDEQYF. Drawing the rest from reference TRBV7-3 and TRBJ2-7, the complete variable domain is GAGVSQTPSNKVTEKGKYVELRCDPISGHTALYWYRQSLGQGPEFLIYFQGTGAADDSGLPNDRFFAVRPEGSVSTLKIQRTERGDSAVYLCASSLDRGDEQYFGPGTRLTVT.

The table lists this clone with a count of one. The chain carries TRBV19 and TRBJ2-7; D is ambiguous. Germline V gives CDR1 LNHDA, CDR2 SQIVND (reference sequence). The CDR3 consists of 12 residues. Trimming shortened V by 2 bases and J by 2 bases, and 4 bases separated the two germline ends. The CDR3 spells CASSIKAYEQYF. For the CDR3, the DNA is TGTGCCAGTAGTATAAAAGCCTACGAGCAGTACTTC.

The chain joins TRBV6-5 to TRBJ2-3; 9 positions match TRBD1. Germline-derived CDR1 and CDR2 are MNHEY and SVGAGI. CDR3 size: 15 residues. V was clipped by 6 bases and J by 2 bases; unmatched bases: 6. CDR3 DNA: TGTGCCAGCAGCAAGGACAGGGGTTACACAGATACGCAGTATTTT. Protein product: CASSKDRGYTDTQYF.

This chain links TRBV7-9 with TRBJ2-7; weak D call: TRBD2 (5 bases). The CDR3 spans 15 residues. The germline V gene encodes CDR1 SEHNR and CDR2 FQNEAQ (reference sequence). Trimming stripped 3 bases from V and 5 bases from J, with 17 bases between. The CDR3 spells CASSFELVVQDEQYF. The CDR3 DNA sequence: TGTGCCAGCAGCTTCGAACTAGTTGTTCAGGACGAGCAGTACTTC.

This clone was recorded only once. The chain employs TRBV11-3 and TRBJ1-1; unclear D gene. The CDR3 length is 13 residues. Germline CDR1 and CDR2: SGHNT and YENEEA. The V and J ends lost 1 base and 4 bases respectively, with 7 bases between them. In nucleotides, the CDR3 is TGTGCCAGCAGCTTAGGGACGGGCACTGAAGCTTTCTTT. It specifies CASSLGTGTEAFF.

This chain connects TRBV28 to TRBJ2-4; 9 positions match TRBD2. There are 14 residues in the CDR3. Germline V gene sequence: CDR1 MDHEN, CDR2 SYDVKM. Trimming cost V 1 base and J 6 bases; bases outside gene matches: 1. The CDR3 DNA reads as TGTGCCAGCAGTTTATCGACTAGCGGAAACATTCAGTACTTC. It specifies CASSLSTSGNIQYF.

The chain is built from TRBV27 and TRBJ1-6; perhaps TRBD1 as D (6 bases). CDR1 and CDR2 (germline): MNHEY, SMNVEV (reference sequence). V lost 3 bases and J lost 10, with 13 bases in between. This CDR3 contains 14 residues. The CDR3 nucleotides read TGTGCCAGCAGTTTGGGGGGGGCTGGGTCACCCCTCCACTTT. Its protein product is CASSLGGAGSPLHF.

The CDR3: CASSGPQLGAEAFF. The DNA for the CDR3 is TGTGCCAGCAGTGGTCCCCAGCTAGGCGCTGAAGCTTTCTTT. This chain connects TRBV9 to TRBJ1-1; D gene unclear. The V end was cut by 5 bases, the J end by 6 bases, with 17 bases between. Germline V gene data show CDR1 as SGDLS and CDR2 as YYNGEE. This CDR3 is 14 amino acids long.

The chain has TRBV30 and TRBJ2-7; TRBD2 matches 8 bases. V lost 7 bases, J lost 1 base, and 3 bases stayed unmatched. CDR3 length: 12 residues. Germline V CDR1 and CDR2: GTSNPN, SVGIG (reference sequence). The CDR3: CASASGSYEQYF. In DNA, the CDR3 is TGTGCCTCGGCTAGCGGGTCCTACGAGCAGTACTTC.

This sequence joins TRBV7-2 and TRBJ2-7, with 7 bases that match TRBD2. The CDR3 totals 15 residues. Germline CDR1 is SGHTA and CDR2 is FQGNSA. V was pared by 3 bases and J by 3 bases, with 8 bases of the junction left unmatched. In DNA, the CDR3 is TGTGCCAGCAGCTTGGGAGGGACGCCGGGCTACGAGCAGTACTTC. As protein: CASSLGGTPGYEQYF.

The chain combines TRBV5-4 with TRBJ2-1, with D hard to call. The CDR3 has 14 amino acids. Germline assignment: CDR1 SGHNT and CDR2 YYREEE (reference sequence). Deletions cut 1 base from V and 5 bases from J, with 10 bases between. In DNA, the CDR3 is TGTGCCAGCAGCTTGTTTAGGGTGGACAATGAGCAGTTCTTC. Protein sequence: CASSLFRVDNEQFF.

The rearrangement links TRBV5-1 to TRBJ2-2; 7 positions agree with TRBD2. Germline CDR1 SGHRS, CDR2 YFSETQ. The J segment lost 6 bases and the V segment lost 0 bases, leaving 11 bases of the junction unmatched. The CDR3 length is 17 residues. The DNA for the CDR3 is TGCGCCAGCAGCTTGGCCATGGCGGGAGCCCAGCCCGGGGAGCTGTTTTTT. Amino acid sequence: CASSLAMAGAQPGELFF.

The rearrangement joins TRBV29-1 to TRBJ2-7; 7 positions agree with TRBD1. This CDR3 is 13 amino acids long. Losses at the gene ends were 4 bases for V and 7 bases for J; bases not matched to a gene: 10. Germline V gene data show CDR1 as SQVTM and CDR2 as ANQGSEA. The CDR3 reads CSVAWDSNREQYF. CDR3 nucleotides: TGCAGCGTTGCTTGGGACAGCAATAGAGAGCAGTACTTC.

Written as DNA, the CDR3 is TGTGCCAGCAGTTCCGGGACAGGGGTGTACAATGAGCAGTTCTTC. Translation: CASSSGTGVYNEQFF. The chain couples TRBV27 to TRBJ2-1; 10 bases match TRBD1. The CDR3 runs 15 residues. Germline CDR1 MNHEY, CDR2 SMNVEV (reference sequence). The junction had 4 bases not matched to a gene; V was cut back by 4 bases and J by 4 bases.